This T cell receptor beta chain came from a study of blood T cell repertoires in COVID-19. There are 15 residues in the CDR3. Germline V gene lookup returns CDR1 SGHRS and CDR2 YFSETQ. V lost 0 bases and J 14 bases, leaving 18 bases between the germline ends. This clone was seen more than once but under ten times. Only in-frame clones appear in the TCRdb table, and some are missing; sequencing was by immunoSEQ multiplex PCR. Of around 42,000 clones listed, around 83% were seen once; the top ten hold roughly 2.5%. The source material was peripheral blood. V gene TRBV5-1 combines with J gene TRBJ1-6; tentatively, D is TRBD1 (6 bases). The sequence was collected from a woman in her sixties with acute or convalescent COVID-19. CDR3 nucleotide sequence: TGCGCCAGCAGCTTGGCCGCCGGGACACCGAATTCCCTCCACTTT. It translates to CASSLAAGTPNSLHF.